This TCR beta chain is from a study of neurological immune-mediated disorders. Study conclusions and caveats: HTLV-1-associated myelopathy had the most TCR clonal expansion, whereas multiple sclerosis had the least (lower than in healthy controls).

Trimming shortened V by 5 bases and J by 3 bases, and 21 bases separated the two germline ends. The germline V gene has CDR1 SGHVS and CDR2 FQNEAQ. The length of the CDR3 is 17 residues. This clonotype has just a few counts. What it recognizes is unknown. Unsorted libraries used 2 million PBMCs kept at -80 degrees C. Synthesis of cDNA was accomplished via 5'RACE employing 10-nucleotide random UMIs. Every sequencing run generated in excess of 160 million TCR-beta sequences. These sequences covered 15-18 subjects. From the 5' RACE reads, TCRdb called clonotypes with MiXCR, one entry per CDR3 protein. Altogether approximately 70,000 distinct CDR3 sequences are present, around 5% being singletons, with the ten largest covering 2.2%.

The sequenced sample consisted of PBMCs. The V gene is TRBV7-8, the J gene TRBJ2-3; D is possibly TRBD2 (6 bases). The clonotype originates from a woman aged 70-85 years with multiple sclerosis. The CDR3 region has the DNA TGTGCCAGCAGCCCAACCGGTGGGGGGAGTGGGACAGATACGCAGTATTTT. It encodes CASSPTGGGSGTDTQYF.